Listed here are 21 T cell receptor beta chains from one sample, sequenced in a study of blood T cell repertoires in COVID-19. Only in-frame clones appear in the TCRdb table, and some are missing; sequencing was by immunoSEQ multiplex PCR. Of around 45,000 clones detected, under 95% appear once; the ten largest clones hold 6% to 6.5%. Sequences were obtained from peripheral blood. These TCRs come from a man in his 70s with active COVID-19.

The chain recombines TRBV19 with TRBJ2-7; a weak D match, TRBD1 (5 bases). Germline lookup yields CDR1 LNHDA and CDR2 SQIVND (reference sequence). The CDR3 is 16 residues long. V gave up 5 bases and J gave up 1 base, with 18 bases separating them. The CDR3 loop is CASSDLGAPESYEQYF. DNA for the CDR3: TGTGCCAGTAGTGATCTTGGGGCGCCGGAATCCTACGAGCAGTACTTC. Using reference TRBV19 and TRBJ2-7 for the parts outside the CDR3, the full variable domain is DGGITQSPKYLFRKEGQNVTLSCEQNLNHDAMYWYRQDPGQGLRLIYYSQIVNDFQKGDIAEGYSVSREKKESFPLTVTSAQKNPTAFYLCASSDLGAPESYEQYFGPGTRLTVT.

This clone was counted once. V gene TRBV11-2 combines with J gene TRBJ1-6; 10 bases map to TRBD1. J lost 9 bases, V lost 5 bases, and 10 bases had no gene match. Germline assignment: CDR1 SGHAT and CDR2 FQNNGV. The CDR3 contains 16 residues. CDR3 loop: CASSPARDRGPSPLHF. The CDR3 nucleotides are TGTGCCAGCAGCCCCGCCCGGGACAGGGGTCCTTCACCCCTCCACTTT.

The chain couples TRBV12-3 or TRBV12-4 to TRBJ1-5, with D perhaps matching TRBD1 (5 bases). This CDR3 comprises 13 residues. V was clipped by 6 bases and J by 16 bases, with 22 bases between them. CDR3 nucleotide sequence: TGTGCCAGCAGCCTTACCATAGGGGCCCCCAACCATTTT. Encoded protein: CASSLTIGAPNHF.

This clone came up a few times. The chain couples TRBV5-4 to TRBJ1-2; D not certain. The CDR3 sequence is 16 residues long. Germline CDR1 reads SGHNT; CDR2 reads YYREEE (reference sequence). V lost 6 bases to trimming and J lost 2 bases, with 20 bases between them. Here the CDR3 DNA reads TGTGCCAGCAACACGCTACCTCGCGGGCGCAACTATGGCTACACCTTC. This gives the protein CASNTLPRGRNYGYTF. The full variable domain, rest sourced from reference TRBV5-4 and TRBJ1-2, is ETGVTQSPTHLIKTRGQQVTLRCSSQSGHNTVSWYQQALGQGPQFIFQYYREEENGRGNFPPRFSGLQFPNYSSELNVNALELDDSALYLCASNTLPRGRNYGYTFGSGTRLTVV.

The genes are TRBV6-5 and TRBJ1-1; D is perhaps TRBD1 (5 bases). CDR3 length: 13 amino acids. Germline V lookup: CDR1 MNHEY, CDR2 SVGAGI. V was clipped by 6 bases and J by 1 base, with 9 bases between them. DNA of the CDR3: TGTGCCAGCAGCCGACAGAAGAACACTGAAGCTTTCTTT. Amino acid sequence: CASSRQKNTEAFF.

CDR3 region: CASSYVQGYVNTEAFF. The CDR3 nucleotides read TGTGCCAGCAGTTACGTCCAGGGATATGTGAACACTGAAGCTTTCTTT. The chain joins TRBV6-2 or TRBV6-3 to TRBJ1-1; D possibly corresponds to TRBD1 (5 bases). Germline values: CDR1 MNHEY, CDR2 SVGEGT. The length of the CDR3 is 16 residues. V dropped 2 bases and J dropped 0 bases, with 13 bases sitting between them.

The chain is built from TRBV6-5 and TRBJ1-1, with TRBD1 identical over 9 bases. J lost 3 bases, V lost 5 bases, and 7 bases had no gene match. In germline, CDR1 is MNHEY, CDR2 SVGAGI. The CDR3 loop spans 15 amino acids. The CDR3 is CASSLSGTGYTEAFF. The CDR3 DNA is TGTGCCAGCAGTCTTTCCGGGACAGGGTACACTGAAGCTTTCTTT.

This clone has a single count. The rearrangement joins TRBV7-6 to TRBJ2-3; 8 positions agree with TRBD2. This CDR3 comprises 19 residues. V was clipped by 1 base and J by 0 bases; unmatched bases: 12. CDR1 and CDR2 (germline): SGHVS, FNYEAQ. CDR3 protein: CASSLEFRSGGLSTDTQYF. The CDR3 DNA follows: TGTGCCAGCAGCTTAGAGTTTAGGAGCGGGGGCCTTAGCACAGATACGCAGTATTTT.

The chain uses TRBV12-2 and TRBJ1-2. TRBV12-2 represents a pseudogene. The CDR3 extends over 19 amino acids. The CDR3 nucleotides are TGTGCAAGTCGCTTAGTCCCACTAGCCCTAACTCAGGGAAACTATGGCTACACCTTC. This translates into CASRLVPLALTQGNYGYTF.

The chain is built from TRBV6-5 and TRBJ1-1, with D hard to call. CDR1 is MNHEY, CDR2 SVGAGI, per germline. This CDR3 is 15 amino acids long. V shed 6 bases and J shed 4 bases, with 18 bases lying between them. CDR3 sequence reads: CASRPDWKGSTEAFF. CDR3 nucleotides: TGTGCCAGCAGGCCCGATTGGAAAGGGAGCACTGAAGCTTTCTTT.

This chain links TRBV15 with TRBJ1-4; D remains ambiguous. Germline V lookup: CDR1 LNHNV, CDR2 YYDKDF (reference sequence). V was pared by 0 bases and J by 3 bases, with 8 bases between. The CDR3 length is 15 residues. The CDR3 loop reads CATSRDRLPNEKLFF. CDR3 coding DNA: TGTGCCACCAGCAGAGACAGGCTACCTAATGAAAAACTGTTTTTT.

The chain recombines TRBV7-8 with TRBJ2-5; 8 bases align to TRBD2. Trimming cost V 1 base and J 2 bases; bases outside gene matches: 9. The CDR3 extends over 17 amino acids. Germline V CDR1 and CDR2: SGHVS, FQNEAQ. CDR3 sequence (DNA): TGTGCCAGCAGCTTAGAGGGGACTAGGAGAGGACAAGAGACCCAGTACTTC. Its translation: CASSLEGTRRGQETQYF.

The V gene is TRBV30, the J gene TRBJ1-2, with D hard to call. The CDR3 length is 14 residues. Trimming removed 7 bases from V and 4 bases from J, with 19 bases in between. The germline V gene has CDR1 GTSNPN and CDR2 SVGIG (reference sequence). CDR3 nucleotide sequence: TGTGCCTCTCCATTGGGGAGTAGTAGCTATGGCTACACCTTC. As protein: CASPLGSSSYGYTF. The whole variable domain, filled in from reference TRBV30 and TRBJ1-2, reads SQTIHQWPATLVQPVGSPLSLECTVEGTSNPNLYWYRQAAGRGLQLLFYSVGIGQISSEVPQNLSASRPQDRQFILSSKKLLLSDSGFYLCASPLGSSSYGYTFGSGTRLTVV.

This sequence joins TRBV19 and TRBJ2-6; 8 bases align to TRBD1. Germline CDR1 is LNHDA and CDR2 is SQIVND (reference sequence). V was clipped by 4 bases and J by 4 bases; unmatched bases: 3. The CDR3 covers 15 residues. As DNA, the CDR3 is TGTGCCAGTAGTACACAGGGGGTCGGGGCCAACGTCCTGACTTTC. Translating it yields CASSTQGVGANVLTF.

The chain couples TRBV19 to TRBJ2-1; 7 positions agree with TRBD1. This CDR3 region has 15 residues. V lost 0 bases to trimming and J lost 7 bases; unmatched junction nucleotides: 6. CDR1 is LNHDA, CDR2 SQIVND, per germline (reference sequence). CDR3 region: CASSIDPGQINEQFF. The CDR3 bases are TGTGCCAGTAGTATAGATCCGGGACAGATAAATGAGCAGTTCTTC.

The chain recombines TRBV10-2 with TRBJ1-1; a weak D match, TRBD1 (5 bases). The CDR3 runs 15 residues. Germline V CDR1 and CDR2: WSHSY, SAAADI. V was pared by 3 bases and J by 4 bases, with 15 bases between. CDR3 sequence reads: CASSDPLEGSTEAFF. As DNA, the CDR3 is TGCGCCAGCAGTGACCCCCTGGAGGGGAGCACTGAAGCTTTCTTT.

The genes are TRBV11-3 and TRBJ2-2, with D hard to call. The V end was cut by 1 base, the J end by 5 bases, with 11 bases between. The CDR3 is 15 residues long. Germline CDR1 is SGHNT and CDR2 is YENEEA. The chain's CDR3 is CASSLGDGRTGELFF. CDR3 sequence (DNA): TGTGCCAGCAGCTTAGGCGATGGTAGAACCGGGGAGCTGTTTTTT.

This clone appeared once. The chain recombines TRBV12-3 or TRBV12-4 with TRBJ1-1; D remains ambiguous. The CDR3 extends over 11 amino acids. V lost 3 bases to trimming and J lost 8 bases, with 7 bases between them. CDR3 loop: CASSFTTEAFF. DNA of the CDR3: TGTGCCAGCAGTTTTACAACCGAAGCTTTCTTT.

This chain uses TRBV30 with TRBJ2-3, with no clear D. The CDR3 is 13 residues long. The V gene lost 0 bases and the J gene lost 5 bases, with 9 bases spanning the gap. Germline CDR1 GTSNPN, CDR2 SVGIG (reference sequence). The CDR3 loop is CAWSVGLEDTQYF. The CDR3 region has the DNA TGTGCCTGGAGTGTGGGCTTGGAAGATACGCAGTATTTT.

V gene TRBV6-1 combines with J gene TRBJ1-2; D remains unclear. The germline V gene encodes CDR1 MNHNS and CDR2 SASEGT. V lost 0 bases and J 1 base, leaving 9 bases between the germline ends. This CDR3 comprises 15 residues. DNA for the CDR3: TGTGCCAGCAGTGAAGCGTTGCAGAATAACTATGGCTACACCTTC. Encoded protein: CASSEALQNNYGYTF.

The chain has TRBV7-9 and TRBJ1-6; 9 bases line up with TRBD1. CDR3 length: 15 residues. CDR1 and CDR2 (germline): SEHNR, FQNEAQ (reference sequence). Trimming cost V 1 base and J 7 bases; bases outside gene matches: 2. The CDR3 is CASSLEQGANSPLHF. The CDR3 coding sequence is TGTGCCAGCAGCTTAGAACAGGGGGCCAATTCACCCCTCCACTTT.